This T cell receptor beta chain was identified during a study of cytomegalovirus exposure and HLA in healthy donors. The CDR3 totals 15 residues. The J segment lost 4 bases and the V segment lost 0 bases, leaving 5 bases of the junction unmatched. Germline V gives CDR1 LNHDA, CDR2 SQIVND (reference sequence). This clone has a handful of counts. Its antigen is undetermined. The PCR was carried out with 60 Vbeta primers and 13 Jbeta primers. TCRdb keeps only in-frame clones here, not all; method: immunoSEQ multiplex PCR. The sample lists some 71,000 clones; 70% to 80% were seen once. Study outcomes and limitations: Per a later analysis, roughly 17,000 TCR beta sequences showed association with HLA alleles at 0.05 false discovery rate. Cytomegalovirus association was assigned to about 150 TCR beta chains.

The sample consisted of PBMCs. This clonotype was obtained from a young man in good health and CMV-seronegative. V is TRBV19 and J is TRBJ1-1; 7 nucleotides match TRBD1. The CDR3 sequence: CASSIDPQGGTEAFF. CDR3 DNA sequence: TGTGCCAGTAGTATAGACCCTCAGGGGGGCACTGAAGCTTTCTTT.